The present entry profiles one T cell receptor (beta chain) with its context. Its antigen remains unidentified. Base qualities are missing; no much larger clone stands one base away. The same CDR3 can be traced to other DNA sequences in this sample. The entry originates in a study of cytomegalovirus exposure and HLA in healthy donors (dated by TCRdb to about 2017). In terms of the full investigation: According to an earlier analysis of around 600 of the donors, about 179 million T cells yielded 120 million or so unique TCR beta sequences and around 300 Gb of sequence data. A later analysis re-analyzed previously published TCR beta repertoires from 550 to 700 donors and added high-resolution HLA genotyping to study TCR occurrence patterns. In an earlier analysis of a few hundred of the donors, high-throughput TCR beta sequencing was used to judge whether each TCR beta V gene segment behaved as functional or pseudogenic. The number of typed donors differed by locus: roughly 620-630 for A, B, C, DRB1 and DQB1; 522 for DQA1; around 610 for DPA1; and about 450 for DPB1. Class I and class II HLA loci were covered by the typing at four-digit resolution. On average, roughly 250,000 unique TCR beta nucleotide sequences were sequenced per donor among fewer than 500 genotyped donors of the cohort, with around 19% of those sequences being non-productive. Four to six DR-DQ haplotypes were handled as single units for association and clustering, since linkage in the cohort was strong. Of the approximately 400 genotyped donors, 65% to 90% fell in the genetic ancestry cluster associated with self-reported Caucasian donors. Donor age, sex, ethnicity and CMV serostatus were compiled alongside the repertoire data. Roughly 300 gigabases of sequencing data and approximately 92 million unique TCR sequences made up an early release that covered 640 HLA-typed donors. A later genetic analysis used genome-wide SNP genotypes for about 65% of the roughly 700 donors, treating that subset as a discovery cohort. In the later analysis, no new phenotypic data were used to find candidate immune exposures; instead, reliance was placed on TCR beta sequences and their occurrence across donors. Besides the first cohort of approximately 670 subjects, a separate validation cohort made up of around 120 different subjects was used. Using immunosequencing, the study profiled T cell repertoires from 500 to 800 subjects and related those repertoires to cytomegalovirus serostatus. The study aimed to test whether signatures of past pathogen exposure could be identified by cataloging public T cell receptors. To predict cytomegalovirus infection status, the study brought together high-throughput TCR immunosequencing, statistical association of individual TCRs with disease status, and machine learning. Every repertoire in the discovery cohort had been generated on one and the same sequencing platform. General findings and caveats noted by the study authors: For the cohort, immune exposure information was limited to CMV serostatus. Compared with the 666-donor mean, donors in an Asian-associated ancestry cluster had fewer N-insertions in productive TCRs, according to a later genetic analysis. Some IMGT-functional V segments, including TRBV6-2 and TRBV6-3, could not be told apart with the 87-base-pair reads, so those segments were excluded. The classifier was reported to diagnose cytomegalovirus status with high specificity and sensitivity in both the original and validation cohorts. Linkage disequilibrium might explain the correlated functional status among segregating V segments, but an unknown experimental factor could not be ruled out. When HLA alleles, especially DR and DQ, strongly co-occurred, TCR associations were difficult to assign to individual alleles. In a later analysis, several top co-occurrence clusters were reported to appear linked to parvovirus B19, influenza, CMV and Epstein-Barr virus. In a later analysis, 16,951 TCR beta sequences were associated with specific HLA alleles at a false discovery rate of 0.05. While some public TCRs were present in many individuals, most TCR sequences turned up only very rarely across donors. The study listed 164 TCR beta chains as associated with cytomegalovirus. Only TCR beta chains were sequenced in this cohort, and the absence of alpha or paired-chain data limited detectable features. Sequencing depth was assumed to be roughly uniform across donors in the presence/absence analyses, though that assumption may not hold. It was suggested by the authors that the approach could potentially be generalized to other disease states and immunological phenotypes. In a later genetic analysis, a missense DCLRE1C variant was associated with V-gene and J-gene trimming of TCR beta chains, and the association was replicated in an independent cohort. A later analysis found that most CMV-associated TCR beta chains appeared HLA-restricted, with HLA associations seemingly driven largely by CMV exposure. In a later analysis, HLA-associated TCR beta chains showed more clonal expansion and lower generation probabilities than non-associated chains that were equally common. A further reported finding was that TCR beta sequences accurately predicted the HLA-A and HLA-B alleles for most subjects in the first cohort. In a later analysis, the rate of TCR association differed among HLA loci, with DRB1 alleles having the most associated TCRs and HLA-C alleles having the fewest. A few of the identified cytomegalovirus-associated TCR beta chains were confirmed in vitro to be specific for cytomegalovirus antigens. The sequencing pipeline was judged likely to have produced a cluster of highly shared sequence variants as a technical artifact. Because counts were too low, 15 or so rarely observed V segments, including chromosome 9 orphons, were excluded from the earlier analysis of a few hundred of the donors. Because HLA typing was missing for some donors at each locus, association tests included only the typed subset. In an earlier analysis of about 600 of the donors, most TCR beta V segments appeared in productive rearrangements about 90% or about 30% of the time, broadly matching IMGT annotations.

The cohort comprised fewer than 700 healthy bone marrow donors. At the time of sampling, every cohort member was nominally healthy, though immune exposures that went unrecorded were likely present. The donor tested CMV seronegative and was one of the 352 seronegative cohort members. A peripheral blood sample was provided by each donor, and peripheral blood mononuclear cells were used for TCR beta sequencing. Genomic DNA was extracted from the blood cell samples with the Qiagen DNeasy Blood Extraction Kit. The library was made by the immunoSEQ multiplex PCR assay. The multiplex PCR relied on a mix of 60 forward primers for TCR Vbeta segments and 13 reverse primers for TCR Jbeta segments. A multiplex PCR assay on genomic DNA amplified the CDR3 region of rearranged TCR beta genes. The amplified TCR beta libraries were sequenced on the Illumina HiSeq System as 87-base-pair reads. Per the authors' processing: A later analysis counted tens of millions of unique TCR beta chains across the 640 or so repertoires, and roughly 9.9 million of these chains were shared by at least two donors. Raw reads were error-corrected and collapsed into unique sequences with a nearest-neighbor algorithm that merged closely related sequences to remove PCR and sequencing errors. V, D and J gene segments were assigned by aligning CDR3 sequences to IMGT reference sequences. For a sequence to be retained, a match of at least six nucleotides was required to both a V gene segment and a J gene segment. Rearrangements were called productive when the CDR3 lacked stop codons and stayed in frame with V and J; all others were non-productive. CDR3 was defined according to IMGT convention as the region running from the second conserved V-encoded cysteine to the conserved J-encoded phenylalanine. In an earlier analysis of around 540 of the donors, sequences lacking an unambiguous match to a single V gene segment were excluded. In an earlier analysis of approximately 610 of the donors, V segments were called functional above 56.7% productive rearrangements and were called segregating when the between-donor standard deviation exceeded 5%. A statistical classification framework was developed to diagnose cytomegalovirus status using the catalog of TCR beta chain sequences. In a later analysis, TCR nucleotide sequences were compared against IMGT/GENE-DB human TR gene sequences so that V and J genes could be assigned. In a later analysis, CDR3 sequences and most-parsimonious VDJ recombination scenarios were assigned using the TCRdist pipeline. In a later analysis, each TCR beta chain was defined by its CDR3 amino acid sequence together with its V-gene family, and reads without a unique V-gene family were excluded. As a way to deal with suspected cross-contamination and a sequencing artifact, a later analysis dropped approximately 590 nucleotide sequences that were highly shared and had low generation probability. A later analysis calculated a clonal expansion index for each public chain from normalized within-repertoire ranks of inferred template counts. In a later analysis, generation probabilities were computed using a VDJ recombination model fitted to out-of-frame rearrangements, and the results were checked against IGoR. In a later analysis, hypergeometric tests were used to score TCR-TCR, TCR-HLA and TCR-CMV co-occurrence, with a repertoire-size bias correction applied to TCR pairs. A later analysis estimated false discovery rates by permuting HLA or CMV assignments 20 times. In a later analysis, co-occurring TCRs were grouped using DBSCAN, and TCRdist sequence similarity was added for clustering within HLA-allele-positive subsets. For co-occurrence clustering, repertoires with fewer than 30,000 or more than 120,000 public chains were excluded, along with roughly 5 repertoires with anomalous nucleotide sharing. Held by TCRdb, this immuneACCESS table contains in-frame sequences only and omits some clones. Under half of the omission traces to an unresolved V gene where checked; the cause of the rest is unknown. V, J and clone size reflect that table, while D and trimming were determined from the DNA. Here the sample has 130,000 or so clones; approximately 8.7% occur a single time. The top ten clones comprise 5.5% of the sample.

Sequences SGHRS (CDR1) and YFSETQ (CDR2) are obtained from the germline V gene. Spanning cysteine to phenylalanine, the CDR3 consists of 14 amino acids. Left in the record is the CDR3 DNA by itself, 42 bases read in frame from the first base. Trimming removed 0 bases from V and 2 bases from J, leaving 7 bases between the germline ends. The rearranged segments are TRBV5-1 and TRBJ2-3, with the D segment identity uncertain. The sequence was collected from a man aged 40-49 years in good health and CMV-seronegative. Sequenced: PBMCs. CDR3 reads: CASSLAVATDTQYF. The sequenced DNA: TGCGCCAGCAGCTTGGCCGTAGCCACAGATACGCAGTATTTT.